Reported below is one TCR beta chain. This sample is part of a study of blood T cell repertoires in COVID-19. Study context: Acute and convalescent COVID-19 samples came from the United States, Italy and Spain. Sources were T cells, B-cell-depleted T cells, or PBMCs; the material itself was cDNA or gDNA.

Germline assignment: CDR1 MNHEY and CDR2 SMNVEV (reference sequence). The CDR3 is 13 residues long. The V gene end was trimmed by 8 bases and the J gene end by 5 bases; junction bases not matched to a gene: 4. In the source study's methods: Quantification of nucleated cells was approximated via reference gene primer amplification. Produced via immunoSEQ multiplex PCR; TCRdb's table is partial and in-frame only. The V and J calls and clone size were taken over from that table, and D and trimming were inferred from the DNA. In the table there are around 170,000 clones, more than 65% of which are singletons.

The chain is built from TRBV27 and TRBJ2-2, with 8 bases identical to TRBD2. Sequencing used peripheral blood. This TCR was recovered from a woman of 80 years or more with acute or convalescent COVID-19. The CDR3: CASGPGGTGELFF. The CDR3 nucleotides are TGTGCCAGCGGGCCGGGGGGGACCGGGGAGCTGTTTTTT.